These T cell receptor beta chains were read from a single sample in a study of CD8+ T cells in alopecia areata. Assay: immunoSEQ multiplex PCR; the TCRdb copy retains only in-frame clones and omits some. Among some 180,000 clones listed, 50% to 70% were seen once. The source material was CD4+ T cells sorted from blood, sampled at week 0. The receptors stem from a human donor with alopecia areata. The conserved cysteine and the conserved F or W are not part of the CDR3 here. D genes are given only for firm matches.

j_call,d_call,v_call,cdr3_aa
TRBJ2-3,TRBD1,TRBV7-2,ASSLHRGWDTQY
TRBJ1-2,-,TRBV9,ASSVDSAPGYGYT
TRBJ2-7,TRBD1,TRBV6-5,ASSLWSQGAYEQY
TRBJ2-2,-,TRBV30,AWRSRTANTGELF
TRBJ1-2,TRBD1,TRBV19,ASSRTGLLGYT
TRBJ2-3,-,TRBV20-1,SAHLLDTQY
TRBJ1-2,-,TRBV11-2,ASSSSWGGYT
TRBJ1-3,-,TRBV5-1,ASSFDGNTIY
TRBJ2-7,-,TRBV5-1,ASSLGGTQRYEQY
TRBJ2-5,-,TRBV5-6,ASTKTPSETQY
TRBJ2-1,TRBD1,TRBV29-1,SVVLWDRSNNEQF
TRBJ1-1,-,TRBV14,ASSLDTESEAF
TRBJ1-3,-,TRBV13,ASSPGTVSGNTIY
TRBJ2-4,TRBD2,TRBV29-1,SAVERGGIQY
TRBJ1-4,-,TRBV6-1,ASTGAGEKLF
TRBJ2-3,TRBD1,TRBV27,ASTFKTGGTDTQY
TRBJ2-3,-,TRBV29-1,SASRDSTDTQY
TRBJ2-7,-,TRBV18,ASSPTSASGEQY
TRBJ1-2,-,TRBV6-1,ASISKFNYGYT
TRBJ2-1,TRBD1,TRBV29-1,SVGGTGDNEQF
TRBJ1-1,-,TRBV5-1,ASSWRQNTEAF
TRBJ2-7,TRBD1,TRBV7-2,ASSSGTGIYEQY
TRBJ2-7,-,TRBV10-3,AISAGPVDEQY
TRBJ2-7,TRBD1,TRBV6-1,ASNRDRVSYEQY
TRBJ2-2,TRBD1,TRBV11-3,ASSRQGPTGELF
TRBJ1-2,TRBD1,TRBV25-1,ASSEEGARWGDGYT
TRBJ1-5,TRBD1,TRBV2,ASSVPGTGNQPQH
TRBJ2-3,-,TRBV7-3,ASSPGTALADTQY
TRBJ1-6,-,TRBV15,ATSQRSSPLH
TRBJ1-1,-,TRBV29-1,SARDGGMNTEAF
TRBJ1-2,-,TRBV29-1,SVGDGDYGYT
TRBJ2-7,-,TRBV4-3,ASSQEVTSSYEQY
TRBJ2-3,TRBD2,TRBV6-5,ASSGAGRTDTQY
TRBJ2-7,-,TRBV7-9,ASSPSGQSYEQY
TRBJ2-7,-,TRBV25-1,ASNNPYEQY
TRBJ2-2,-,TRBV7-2,ASSLYNGRYTGELF
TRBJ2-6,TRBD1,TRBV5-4,ASSKPSTGLSSGANVLT
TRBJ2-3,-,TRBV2,ASSDLGDTQY
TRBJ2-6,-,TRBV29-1,SVELLDGTAANVLT
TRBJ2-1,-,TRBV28,ATKKSTPGWNEQF
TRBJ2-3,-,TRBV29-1,SVAGIFPGTDTQY
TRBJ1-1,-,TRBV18,ASSPGVNTEAF
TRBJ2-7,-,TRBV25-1,ASSGLYSSYEQY
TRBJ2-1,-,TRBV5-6,ASSPGVFEQF
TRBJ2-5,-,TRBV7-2,ASSPTGTVQETQY
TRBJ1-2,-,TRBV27,ASSLDPLLGYGYT
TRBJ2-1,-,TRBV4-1,ASSQVFSQGEPF
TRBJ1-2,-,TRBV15,ATSRGGGLVTYGYT
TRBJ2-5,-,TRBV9,ASSVGAGQETQY
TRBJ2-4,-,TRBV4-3,ASSQDGLGTKIKY
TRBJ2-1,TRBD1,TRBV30,AYNRQGIHEQF
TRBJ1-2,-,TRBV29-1,SVESMAGYGYT
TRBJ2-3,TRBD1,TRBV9,ASSGLGQADTQY
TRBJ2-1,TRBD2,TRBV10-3,AISPGLAGDEQF
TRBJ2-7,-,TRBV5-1,ASSLDTYEQY
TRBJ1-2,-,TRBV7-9,ASSLPDNYGYT
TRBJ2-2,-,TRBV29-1,SAGSFTGELF
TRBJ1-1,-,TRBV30,AWRQPNTEAF
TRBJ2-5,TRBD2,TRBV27,ASSRAGGTGETQY
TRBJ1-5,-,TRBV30,AWSVSGAQPQH